The clone carrying this T cell receptor beta chain was observed a few times. Per the authors' pipeline: Estimated nucleated cell counts came from reference gene primer amplification. Clones were sequenced by immunoSEQ multiplex PCR, and TCRdb holds only the in-frame ones, with some missing. V, J and clone size are those of that table, while D and trimming were read from the DNA. The sample carries around 280,000 clones, around four fifths recorded once. This sample was included in a study of blood T cell repertoires in COVID-19. As for the study in general: Sites across the United States, Italy and Spain contributed samples from acute and convalescent COVID-19. PBMCs, B-cell-depleted T cells, or T cells were the source of the cDNA or gDNA that made up the material.

Trimming cost V 5 bases and J 7 bases, with 15 bases left between them. Germline V lookup: CDR1 SGHAT, CDR2 FQNNGV. There are 14 residues in the CDR3. This TCR came from a woman in her forties or fifties with active or convalescent COVID-19. The chain uses TRBV11-2 and TRBJ2-1, with D possibly being TRBD2 (5 bases). Sample: peripheral blood. The CDR3: CASSDQLVRNEQFF. The DNA for the CDR3 is TGTGCCAGCAGCGACCAACTAGTAAGAAATGAGCAGTTCTTC.